The 17 T cell receptor beta chains given below trace back to one sample, sequenced in a study of PD-L1 blockade in urothelial cancer. Here immunoSEQ multiplex PCR was the method, and the copy in TCRdb shows in-frame clones only, minus some. The table lists about 76,000 clones, under 90% of them singletons. The time point is: pretreatment peripheral blood. The sequences come from PBMCs, collected around atezolizumab (anti-PD-L1) treatment. These receptors came from a man between 65 and 85 years old with urothelial cancer.

The chain has TRBV5-1 and TRBJ2-3, with TRBD2 as a possible D gene (6 bases). The CDR3 extends over 15 amino acids. Germline CDR1 SGHRS, CDR2 YFSETQ. Trimming cost V 4 bases and J 0 bases, with 12 bases left between them. The CDR3 DNA reads TGCGCCAGCAGCCAAGGCGGGACTAGCACAGATACGCAGTATTTT. Translated: CASSQGGTSTDTQYF.

The V and J genes are TRBV30 and TRBJ2-3; possibly TRBD2 for D (6 bases). The V end lost 8 bases, the J end lost 2 bases, and 14 bases lay between the germline ends. This CDR3 spans 13 amino acids. Germline-derived CDR1 and CDR2 are GTSNPN and SVGIG (reference sequence). CDR3 in amino acids: CALWRGHTDTQYF. The CDR3 coding sequence is TGTGCCCTTTGGCGGGGTCACACAGATACGCAGTATTTT.

V usage is TRBV5-1 and J usage is TRBJ2-7, with 7 bases lining up with TRBD1. The CDR3 runs to 14 residues. The trim removed 0 bases at V and 5 bases at J, leaving 5 bases unmatched. CDR1 and CDR2 (germline): SGHRS, YFSETQ. For the CDR3, the DNA is TGCGCCAGCAGCTTGGAGGGGGCAGGGGACGAGCAGTACTTC. It yields the protein CASSLEGAGDEQYF.

The chain carries TRBV9 and TRBJ2-3; D might be TRBD2 (5 bases). The CDR3 is 16 amino acids. Germline loops: CDR1 SGDLS, CDR2 YYNGEE. Trimming stripped 0 bases from V and 2 bases from J, with 13 bases between. CDR3 in DNA: TGTGCCAGCAGCGTAGTGGACTCCCCCCCCACAGATACGCAGTATTTT. Translating gives CASSVVDSPPTDTQYF.

The chain links TRBV28 to TRBJ2-7; D perhaps matches TRBD1 (5 bases). Germline assignment: CDR1 MDHEN and CDR2 SYDVKM. The V end was cut by 8 bases, the J end by 2 bases, with 13 bases between. The CDR3 runs 13 residues. The CDR3, as DNA: TGTGCCAGCGTCCCAGGGAACCCCTACGAGCAGTACTTC. Translating it yields CASVPGNPYEQYF. The variable domain in full, with the rest retrieved from reference TRBV28 and TRBJ2-7, is DVKVTQSSRYLVKRTGEKVFLECVQDMDHENMFWYRQDPGLGLRLIYFSYDVKMKEKGDIPEGYSVSREKKERFSLILESASTNQTSMYLCASVPGNPYEQYFGPGTRLTVT.

The V and J genes are TRBV5-8 and TRBJ1-1; D remains unclear. V was shortened by 8 bases and J by 0 bases, with 17 bases between the two germline ends. This CDR3 comprises 15 residues. CDR1 and CDR2 (germline): SGHTS, YDEGEE. The CDR3 is CASPEGGEMNTEAFF. CDR3 nucleotide sequence: TGTGCCAGTCCGGAGGGTGGCGAGATGAACACTGAAGCTTTCTTT.

The chain recombines TRBV11-3 with TRBJ2-7, with D unresolved. V lost 1 base and J lost 4, with 14 bases in between. CDR3 length: 15 amino acids. CDR1 is SGHNT, CDR2 YENEEA, per germline. The CDR3 nucleotides are TGTGCCAGCAGCTTAGGCGTGGGCAGTCTTTACGAGCAGTACTTC. This gives the protein CASSLGVGSLYEQYF.

The rearrangement joins TRBV13 to TRBJ2-2, with D perhaps matching TRBD2 (6 bases). Germline CDR1 PRHDT, CDR2 FYEKMQ (reference sequence). The CDR3 spans 17 residues. With 0 bases removed from V and 1 base from J, the gap between germline ends came to 12 bases. This chain's CDR3 is CASSLGLGRRNTGELFF. The CDR3 DNA follows: TGTGCCAGCAGCTTAGGCCTTGGGAGGCGGAACACCGGGGAGCTGTTTTTT.

This clone was picked up a small number of times. One end of the junction does not line up with germline, which may come from a read error. The genes are TRBV29-1 and TRBJ1-2; no clear D gene. The CDR3 is 10 amino acids. CDR1 and CDR2 (germline): SQVTM, ANQGSEA. CDR3 DNA: TGCAGCGTCCAATCGACAAGCCCCTTCTTC. It encodes CSVQSTSPFF.

Here the CDR3 reads CASSYSGRANQPQHF. The CDR3 coding sequence is TGTGCCAGCAGTTACTCGGGCAGGGCGAATCAGCCCCAGCATTTT. This sequence joins TRBV6-5 and TRBJ1-5; TRBD1 might be the D (5 bases). This CDR3 has 15 residues. With 0 bases removed from V and 4 bases from J, the gap between germline ends came to 10 bases. CDR1 and CDR2 (germline): MNHEY, SVGAGI.

This sequence joins TRBV9 and TRBJ2-1; D might be TRBD2 (5 bases). This CDR3 comprises 13 residues. V lost 3 bases and J 10 bases, leaving 14 bases between the germline ends. Germline CDR1 is SGDLS and CDR2 is YYNGEE. In DNA, the CDR3 is TGTGCCAGCAGCGCGCTAGGGAGTAGCGAGCAGTTCTTC. It specifies CASSALGSSEQFF.

This chain uses TRBV6-6 with TRBJ2-7; 7 positions agree with TRBD2. With 5 bases clipped from V and 0 bases from J, the junction kept 7 bases outside the gene matches. This CDR3 contains 15 residues. Germline V gene sequence: CDR1 MNHNY, CDR2 SVGAGI (reference sequence). CDR3 nucleotides: TGTGCCAGCAGTGATACTAGCGCATCCTCCTACGAGCAGTACTTC. Protein sequence: CASSDTSASSYEQYF.

This chain uses TRBV6-6 with TRBJ2-3; 8 nucleotides align to TRBD2. J lost 15 bases, V lost 6 bases, and 11 bases had no gene match. The CDR3 has 12 amino acids. Germline V CDR1 and CDR2: MNHNY, SVGAGI (reference sequence). The CDR3 reads CASSSTSVDFYF. DNA for the CDR3: TGTGCCAGCAGCTCGACTAGCGTCGACTTCTATTTT.

The chain couples TRBV19 to TRBJ1-5, with D uncertain. This CDR3 has 14 residues. Trimming pared 3 bases from V and 4 bases from J, leaving 10 bases between. Germline V lookup: CDR1 LNHDA, CDR2 SQIVND (reference sequence). CDR3 DNA: TGTGCCAGTAGTATGATGCCGGGAAATCAGCCCCAGCATTTT. Amino acid sequence: CASSMMPGNQPQHF.

This sequence joins TRBV4-1 and TRBJ2-1, with 11 bases lining up with TRBD2. This CDR3 spans 16 amino acids. The V gene's germline CDR1 is MGHRA and CDR2 YSYEKL. V trimming: 3 bases; J trimming: 6 bases; junction bases outside the gene matches: 7. The chain's CDR3 is CASSQRLAGSTNEQFF. CDR3 nucleotide sequence: TGCGCCAGCAGCCAGAGACTAGCGGGAAGCACCAATGAGCAGTTCTTC.

This clone was picked up one time. This chain connects TRBV6-6 to TRBJ1-5; 8 nucleotides agree with TRBD1. CDR1 and CDR2 from the germline V gene are MNHNY and SVGAGI (reference sequence). The V segment lost 2 bases and the J segment 7 bases; nucleotides outside the gene matches: 7. The CDR3 totals 15 residues. The CDR3 DNA reads TGTGCCAGCAGTTACCCAATAGACAGGGGCCAGCCCCAGCATTTT. Its translation is CASSYPIDRGQPQHF.

Note on this clone: Germline is not matched at one junction end, which may reflect a read error. J is TRBJ2-2 and V is TRBV11-2; D perhaps matches TRBD2 (7 bases). CDR1 and CDR2 from the germline V gene are SGHAT and FQNNGV. CDR3 length: 17 amino acids. CDR3 in amino acids: CASSGRGGGLNAGELFF. The CDR3 nucleotides read TGTGCCAGCAGCGGAAGGGGAGGGGGGTTGAACGCCGGGGAGCTGTTTTTT.